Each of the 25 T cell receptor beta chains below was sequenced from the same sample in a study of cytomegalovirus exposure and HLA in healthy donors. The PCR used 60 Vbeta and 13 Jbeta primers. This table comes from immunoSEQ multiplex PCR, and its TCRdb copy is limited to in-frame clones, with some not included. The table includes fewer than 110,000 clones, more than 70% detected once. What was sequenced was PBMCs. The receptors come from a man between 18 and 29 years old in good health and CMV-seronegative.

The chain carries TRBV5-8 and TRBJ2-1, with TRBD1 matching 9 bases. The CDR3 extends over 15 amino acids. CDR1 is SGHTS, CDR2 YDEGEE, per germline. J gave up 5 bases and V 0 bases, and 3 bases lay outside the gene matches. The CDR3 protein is CASSLDRGRNNEQFF. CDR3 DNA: TGTGCCAGCAGCTTGGACAGGGGGCGCAACAATGAGCAGTTCTTC.

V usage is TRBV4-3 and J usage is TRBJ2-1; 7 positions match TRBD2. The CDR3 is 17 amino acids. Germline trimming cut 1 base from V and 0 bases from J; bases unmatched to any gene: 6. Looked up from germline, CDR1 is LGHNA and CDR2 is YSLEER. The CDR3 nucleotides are TGCGCCAGCAGCCAAGCTCCCGGGGGGAGCTCCTACAATGAGCAGTTCTTC. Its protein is CASSQAPGGSSYNEQFF.

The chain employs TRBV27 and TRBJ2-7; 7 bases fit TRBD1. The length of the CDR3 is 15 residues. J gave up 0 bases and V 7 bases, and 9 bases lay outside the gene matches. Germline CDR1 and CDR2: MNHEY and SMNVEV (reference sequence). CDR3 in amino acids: CASKTGETGSYEQYF. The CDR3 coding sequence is TGTGCCAGCAAAACAGGGGAAACGGGCTCCTACGAGCAGTACTTC.

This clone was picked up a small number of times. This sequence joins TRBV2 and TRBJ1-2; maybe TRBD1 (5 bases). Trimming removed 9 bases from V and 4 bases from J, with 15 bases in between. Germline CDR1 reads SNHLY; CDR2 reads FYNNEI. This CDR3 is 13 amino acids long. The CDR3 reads CASQGAGTYGYTF. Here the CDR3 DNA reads TGTGCCAGTCAAGGTGCGGGGACCTATGGCTACACCTTC.

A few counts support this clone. CDR3 protein: CASSVVGGLGNIQYF. In DNA, the CDR3 is TGTGCCAGCAGCGTAGTAGGAGGGCTCGGAAACATTCAGTACTTC. The V call is TRBV9, the J call TRBJ2-4, with a possible D match to TRBD2 (6 bases). Germline values: CDR1 SGDLS, CDR2 YYNGEE. V dropped 0 bases and J dropped 6 bases, with 13 bases sitting between them. There are 15 residues in the CDR3.

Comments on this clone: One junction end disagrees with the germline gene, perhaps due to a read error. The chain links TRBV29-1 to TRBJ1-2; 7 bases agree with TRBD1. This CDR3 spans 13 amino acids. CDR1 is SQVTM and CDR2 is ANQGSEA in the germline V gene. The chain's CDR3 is CSVEPRGVYGYPF. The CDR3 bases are TGCAGCGTTGAACCCAGGGGGGTCTATGGCTACCCCTTC.

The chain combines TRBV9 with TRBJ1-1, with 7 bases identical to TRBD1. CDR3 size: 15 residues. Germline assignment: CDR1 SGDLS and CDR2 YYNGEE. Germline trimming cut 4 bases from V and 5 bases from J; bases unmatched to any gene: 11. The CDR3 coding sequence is TGTGCCAGCAGCCCGACAGGGTCTGTCGGTACTGAAGCTTTCTTT. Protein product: CASSPTGSVGTEAFF. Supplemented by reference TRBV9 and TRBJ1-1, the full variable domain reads DSGVTQTPKHLITATGQRVTLRCSPRSGDLSVYWYQQSLDQGLQFLIQYYNGEERAKGNILERFSAQQFPDLHSELNLSSLELGDSALYFCASSPTGSVGTEAFFGQGTRLTVV.

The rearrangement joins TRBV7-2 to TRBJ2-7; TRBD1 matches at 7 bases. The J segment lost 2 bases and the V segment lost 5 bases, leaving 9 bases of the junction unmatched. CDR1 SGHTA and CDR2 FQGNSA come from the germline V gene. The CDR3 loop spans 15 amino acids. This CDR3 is CASSRGRQGPYEQYF. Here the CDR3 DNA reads TGTGCCAGCAGCCGGGGTCGACAGGGACCCTACGAGCAGTACTTC.

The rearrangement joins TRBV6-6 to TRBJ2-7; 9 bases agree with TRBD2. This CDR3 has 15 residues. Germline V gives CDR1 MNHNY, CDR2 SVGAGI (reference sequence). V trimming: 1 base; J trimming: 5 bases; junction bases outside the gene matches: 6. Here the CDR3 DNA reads TGTGCCAGCAGTTACTGGAGTAGCGGGGGAAACGAGCAGTACTTC. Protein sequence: CASSYWSSGGNEQYF.

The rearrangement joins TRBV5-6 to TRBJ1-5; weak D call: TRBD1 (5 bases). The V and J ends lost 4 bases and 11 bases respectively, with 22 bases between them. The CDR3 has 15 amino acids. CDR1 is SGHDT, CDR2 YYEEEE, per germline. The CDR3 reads CASSEAGRATAAQHF. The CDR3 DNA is TGTGCCAGCAGCGAGGCGGGACGAGCGACTGCGGCCCAGCATTTT.

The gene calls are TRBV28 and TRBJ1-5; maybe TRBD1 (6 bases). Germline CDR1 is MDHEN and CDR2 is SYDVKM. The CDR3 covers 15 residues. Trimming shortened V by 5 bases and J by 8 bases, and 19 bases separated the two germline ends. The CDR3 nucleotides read TGTGCCAGCAGTCCTACGCGGGGGGCCGTAGAGCCCCAGCATTTT. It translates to CASSPTRGAVEPQHF.

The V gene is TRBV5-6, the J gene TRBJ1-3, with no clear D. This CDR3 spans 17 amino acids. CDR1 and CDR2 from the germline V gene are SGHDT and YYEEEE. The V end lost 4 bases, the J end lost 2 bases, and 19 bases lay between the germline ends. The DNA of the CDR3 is TGTGCCAGCAGCCATACCCTTCTTACACAGACTGGAAACACCATATATTTT. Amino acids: CASSHTLLTQTGNTIYF.

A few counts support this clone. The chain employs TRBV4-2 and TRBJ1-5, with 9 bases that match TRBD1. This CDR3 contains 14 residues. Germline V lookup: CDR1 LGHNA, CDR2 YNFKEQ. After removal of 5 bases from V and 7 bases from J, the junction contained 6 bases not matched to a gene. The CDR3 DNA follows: TGTGCCAGCAGCTCGGGACAGGGAAGGCAGCCCCAGCATTTT. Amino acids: CASSSGQGRQPQHF.

CDR3 loop: CASGSGTGLTGELFF. The CDR3 DNA reads as TGTGCCAGCGGATCCGGGACAGGGTTAACCGGGGAGCTGTTTTTT. V is TRBV6-1 and J is TRBJ2-2, with 9 bases matching TRBD1. CDR3 length equals 15 residues. V gave up 8 bases and J gave up 5 bases; unmatched junction bases: 9. Germline V gene lookup returns CDR1 MNHNS and CDR2 SASEGT.

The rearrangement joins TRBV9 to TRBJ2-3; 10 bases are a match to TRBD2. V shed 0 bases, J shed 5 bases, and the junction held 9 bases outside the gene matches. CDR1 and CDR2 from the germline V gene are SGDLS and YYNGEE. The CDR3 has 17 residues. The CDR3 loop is CASSVDLSGGAIDTQYF. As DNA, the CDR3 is TGTGCCAGCAGCGTAGATCTCAGCGGGGGGGCCATAGATACGCAGTATTTT.

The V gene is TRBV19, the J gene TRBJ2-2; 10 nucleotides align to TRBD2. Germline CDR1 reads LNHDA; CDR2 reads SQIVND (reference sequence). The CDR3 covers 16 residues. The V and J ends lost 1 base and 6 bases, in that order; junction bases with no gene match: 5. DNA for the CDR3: TGTGCCAGTAGTATAGTGGCTAGCGGGGGATCCGGGGAGCTGTTTTTT. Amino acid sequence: CASSIVASGGSGELFF.

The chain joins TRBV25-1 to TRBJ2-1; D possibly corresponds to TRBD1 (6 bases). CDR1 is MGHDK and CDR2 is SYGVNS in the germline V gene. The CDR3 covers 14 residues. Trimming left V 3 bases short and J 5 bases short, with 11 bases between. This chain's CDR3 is CASSDPGQNNEQFF. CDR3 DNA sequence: TGTGCCAGCAGTGACCCAGGACAGAACAATGAGCAGTTCTTC.

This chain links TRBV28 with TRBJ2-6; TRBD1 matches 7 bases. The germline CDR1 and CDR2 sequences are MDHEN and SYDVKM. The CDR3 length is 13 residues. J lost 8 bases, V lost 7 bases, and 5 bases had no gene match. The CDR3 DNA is TGTGCCAGCAACTCAGGGGGTTCCAACGTCCTGACTTTC. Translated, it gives CASNSGGSNVLTF.

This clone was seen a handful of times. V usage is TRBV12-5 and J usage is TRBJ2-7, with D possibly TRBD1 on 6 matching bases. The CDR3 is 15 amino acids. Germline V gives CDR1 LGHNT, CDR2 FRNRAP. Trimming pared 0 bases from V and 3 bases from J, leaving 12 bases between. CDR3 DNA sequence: TGTGCTAGTGGTTTGGTACGTAACAGGGACTACGAGCAGTACTTC. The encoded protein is CASGLVRNRDYEQYF.

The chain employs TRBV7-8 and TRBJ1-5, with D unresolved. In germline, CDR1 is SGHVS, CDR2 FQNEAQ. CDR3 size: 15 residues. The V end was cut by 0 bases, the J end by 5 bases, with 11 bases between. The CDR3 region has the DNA TGTGCCAGCAGCTTAGCCAGGTCTTACGATCAGCCCCAGCATTTT. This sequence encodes CASSLARSYDQPQHF.

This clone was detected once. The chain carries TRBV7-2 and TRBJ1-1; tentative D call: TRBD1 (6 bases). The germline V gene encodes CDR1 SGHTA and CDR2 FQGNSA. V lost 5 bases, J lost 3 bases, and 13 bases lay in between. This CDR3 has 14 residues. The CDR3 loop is CASSLRGGDTEAFF. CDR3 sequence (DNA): TGTGCCAGCAGCCTGAGGGGGGGCGACACTGAAGCTTTCTTT.

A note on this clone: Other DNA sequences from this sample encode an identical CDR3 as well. The CDR3 nucleotides are TGTGCCAGCAGTTTAACAGGGATGAACACTGAAGCTTTCTTT. Protein product: CASSLTGMNTEAFF. This chain joins TRBV28 and TRBJ1-1, with a possible D match to TRBD1 (6 bases). This CDR3 has 14 amino acids. The germline V gene has CDR1 MDHEN and CDR2 SYDVKM. The ends were cut back, 2 bases at V and 0 bases at J, with 7 bases in the middle.

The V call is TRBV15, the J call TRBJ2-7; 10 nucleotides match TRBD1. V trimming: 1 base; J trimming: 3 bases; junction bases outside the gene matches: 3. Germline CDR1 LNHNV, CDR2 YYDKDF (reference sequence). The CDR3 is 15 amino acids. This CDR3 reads CATSRGGQGSYEQYF. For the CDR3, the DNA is TGTGCCACCAGCAGAGGGGGACAGGGGAGCTACGAGCAGTACTTC. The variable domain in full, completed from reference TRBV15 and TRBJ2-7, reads DAMVIQNPRYQVTQFGKPVTLSCSQTLNHNVMYWYQQKSSQAPKLLFHYYDKDFNNEADTPDNFQSRRPNTSFCFLDIRSPGLGDTAMYLCATSRGGQGSYEQYFGPGTRLTVT.

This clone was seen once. CDR3 coding DNA: TGTGCCAGCAGCCCGACGACTTTAAGCACAGATACGCAGTATTTT. Translating gives CASSPTTLSTDTQYF. The rearrangement links TRBV4-2 to TRBJ2-3; D ambiguous. CDR3 length: 15 residues. The germline V and J ends were trimmed by 4 bases and 0 bases, with 11 bases remaining between them. The germline V gene has CDR1 LGHNA and CDR2 YNFKEQ.

Here the CDR3 reads CASSKGGWGRSNQPQHF. CDR3 coding DNA: TGTGCCAGCAGCAAAGGGGGATGGGGGAGGAGCAATCAGCCCCAGCATTTT. V is TRBV21-1 and J is TRBJ1-5. TRBV21-1 is assigned pseudogene status. CDR3 size: 17 residues.